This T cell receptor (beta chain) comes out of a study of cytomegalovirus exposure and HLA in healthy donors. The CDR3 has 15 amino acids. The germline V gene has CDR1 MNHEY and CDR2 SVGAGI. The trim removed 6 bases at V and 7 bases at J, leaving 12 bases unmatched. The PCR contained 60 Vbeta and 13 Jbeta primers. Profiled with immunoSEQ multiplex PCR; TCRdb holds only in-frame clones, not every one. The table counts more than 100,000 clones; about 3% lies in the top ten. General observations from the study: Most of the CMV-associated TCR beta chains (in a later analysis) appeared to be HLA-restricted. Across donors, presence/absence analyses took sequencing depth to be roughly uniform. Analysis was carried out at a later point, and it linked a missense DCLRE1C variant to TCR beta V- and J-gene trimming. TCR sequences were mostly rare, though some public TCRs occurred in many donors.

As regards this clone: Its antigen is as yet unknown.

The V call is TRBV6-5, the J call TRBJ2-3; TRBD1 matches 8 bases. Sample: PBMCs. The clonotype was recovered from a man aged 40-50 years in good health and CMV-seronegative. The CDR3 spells CASRPSDRVLYTQYF. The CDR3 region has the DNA TGTGCCAGCAGACCCTCGGACAGGGTGCTCTATACGCAGTATTTT.